This T cell receptor beta chain was sequenced for a study of blood T cell repertoires in COVID-19 (dated by TCRdb to the early 2020s). The study in broad terms: Collaborator samples came from the United States, Italy and Spain and covered acute and convalescent phases of COVID-19. A de-identified subject ID, COVID-19 status, age in years and sex were almost always included in the sample metadata. The samples were drawn from the first 160 participants of the ongoing ImmuneRACE study and from some 1,300 subjects provided by 6 global collaborators. The repertoires were released in a freely available public database intended as a resource for research on the immune response to SARS-CoV-2. Subjects who had been exposed to COVID-19, were actively infected with it, or had recovered from it provided the deeply sampled blood TCRbeta repertoires that made up the dataset. HLA class I and class II types, where available, came from metadata supplied by the sample provider rather than from assay-based typing. The prospective study material was composed of cDNA or gDNA derived from T cells, B-cell-depleted T cells, or PBMCs. Beyond this particular receptor, the publication reports: The quantity of clinical and demographic metadata differed by source and by participant and was supplied without curation.

Spanning cysteine to phenylalanine, the CDR3 consists of 12 amino acids. This entry keeps only the CDR3 DNA: 36 bases, framed from base 1. Per the germline V gene, SGHTA is the CDR1 and FQGTGA is the CDR2. Cut back by 5 bases and 5 bases, the V and J ends lie 8 bases apart. TCRbeta CDR3 regions were amplified from genomic DNA using the immunoSEQ Assay, a bias-controlled multiplex PCR. On the study's bioinformatics: The number of nucleated cells in each sample was estimated by amplification of reference gene primers within the assay. Sequence reads were collapsed and filtered to measure the absolute abundance of every unique TCRbeta CDR3 rearrangement. For each sample, productive Simpson clonality was calculated as the square root of Simpson's diversity index across productive rearrangements. TCRdb mirrors the immuneACCESS table, restricted to in-frame sequences. Some clones are absent from its copies; in checked studies, under half trace to an unresolved V gene, and the reason for the others is unknown. V and J calls and clone size are those listed in that table; D and trimming were worked out from the DNA. The table for this sample lists some 200,000 clones; less than 85% of them were counted only once. The ten largest clones take up about 7% of the sample.

As regards this clone: Its antigen specificity is not known. There are no base qualities to consult, and no much larger clone falls within one base.

Whole blood was collected in K2EDTA tubes by collaborating institutions according to the institutions' own protocols. For TCRbeta analysis, collaborator samples were shipped as frozen whole blood, as isolated PBMCs, or as DNA extracted from either sample type. Specimen: peripheral blood. The clonotype comes from a woman in her 70s with acute or convalescent COVID-19. The chain uses TRBV7-3 and TRBJ2-3, with no D gene named confidently. The bases read TGTGCCAGCAGCGAAGAGTTAGATACGCAGTATTTT. This is translated as CASSEELDTQYF.